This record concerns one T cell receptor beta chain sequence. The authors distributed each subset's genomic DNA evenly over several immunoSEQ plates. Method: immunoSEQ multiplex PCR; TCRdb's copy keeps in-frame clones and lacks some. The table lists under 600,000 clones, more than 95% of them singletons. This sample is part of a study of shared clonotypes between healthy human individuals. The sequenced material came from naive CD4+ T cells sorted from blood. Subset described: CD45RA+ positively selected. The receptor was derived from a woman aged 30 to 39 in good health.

The CDR3 sequence is CASSGPDTGGYGYTF. DNA for the CDR3: TGCGCCAGCAGTGGCCCTGACACGGGAGGCTATGGCTACACCTTC. This chain joins TRBV10-2 and TRBJ1-2; D is ambiguous. The germline gives CDR1 WSHSY, CDR2 SAAADI. This CDR3 is built from 15 residues. Deletions cut 4 bases from V and 4 bases from J, with 16 bases between.